This T cell receptor beta chain was captured by sequencing in a study of cytomegalovirus exposure and HLA in healthy donors. In the PCR, 60 Vbeta and 13 Jbeta primers were used. The assay was immunoSEQ multiplex PCR, and TCRdb's table has in-frame clones only and misses some. Among more than 200,000 clones listed, approximately 81% were seen once. Details on this clone: Its antigen remains unidentified.

The germline V gene encodes CDR1 LNHDA and CDR2 SQIVND (reference sequence). The ends lost 6 bases at V and 8 bases at J; junction bases unmatched: 9. This CDR3 is built from 14 residues. Study-wide findings and caveats: High sensitivity and specificity were reportedly achieved when the classifier diagnosed cytomegalovirus status.

The chain recombines TRBV19 with TRBJ1-4; 7 bases fit TRBD1. Sample: PBMCs. This sequence originates from a human donor in good health. The CDR3 region is CASRLNRGGEKLFF. The CDR3 DNA reads TGTGCCAGTAGACTGAACAGGGGCGGCGAAAAACTGTTTTTT.